These 13 T cell receptor beta chains originate from one sample sequenced in a study of cytotoxic CD8 clonotypes in ibrutinib-treated CLL. The table came from immunoSEQ multiplex PCR; TCRdb's copy has only in-frame clones and leaves some out. Of fewer than 400,000 clones in the sample, over 55% were seen once. This specimen was PBMCs, taken after 36 months of ibrutinib treatment. These receptors all come from a human donor with chronic lymphocytic leukemia.

This clone was counted between two and nine times. This chain joins TRBV6-5 and TRBJ2-7; 7 nucleotides agree with TRBD2. V lost 2 bases to trimming and J lost 4 bases; unmatched junction nucleotides: 5. The CDR3 spans 14 residues. Germline V gene lookup returns CDR1 MNHEY and CDR2 SVGAGI. The CDR3 DNA sequence: TGTGCCAGCAGTTACGGGATCGGGAGGTACGAGCAGTACTTC. Encoded protein: CASSYGIGRYEQYF.

This chain uses TRBV10-3 with TRBJ2-1, with 8 bases aligning to TRBD2. CDR3 length equals 16 residues. The V segment lost 11 bases and the J segment 2 bases; nucleotides outside the gene matches: 14. In germline, CDR1 is ENHRY, CDR2 SYGVKD. Written as DNA, the CDR3 is TGTGCCGTAGCTAGCGGGCCGGGGCTCGCCTACAATGAGCAGTTCTTC. Its protein product is CAVASGPGLAYNEQFF.

This chain connects TRBV29-1 to TRBJ2-2, with D hard to call. CDR1 is SQVTM, CDR2 ANQGSEA, per germline. V lost 6 bases to trimming and J lost 4 bases, with 9 bases between them. The CDR3 totals 12 residues. This CDR3 reads CSVQKATGELFF. The CDR3 region has the DNA TGCAGCGTGCAAAAGGCCACCGGGGAGCTGTTTTTT.

The chain is built from TRBV29-1 and TRBJ1-5; 8 positions match TRBD1. V shed 4 bases and J 4 bases; nucleotides not matched to a gene: 6. Germline V gene lookup returns CDR1 SQVTM and CDR2 ANQGSEA. This CDR3 has 14 residues. This chain's CDR3 is CSVGGDRPNQPQHF. The CDR3 DNA reads as TGCAGCGTTGGTGGGGACAGGCCAAATCAGCCCCAGCATTTT.

The rearrangement uses TRBV25-1 and TRBJ1-4, with a weak D call TRBD1 (6 bases). The CDR3 is 16 amino acids. CDR1 is MGHDK, CDR2 SYGVNS, per germline. Between the trimmed V and J ends, which lost 3 bases and 4 bases, there was a span of 15 bases. The CDR3 here is CASSDRNRDGNEKLFF. DNA of the CDR3: TGTGCCAGCAGTGACCGAAACAGGGATGGTAATGAAAAACTGTTTTTT.

This clone was observed once. V gene TRBV29-1 combines with J gene TRBJ2-5; D gene ambiguous. Deletions cut 6 bases from V and 1 base from J, with 15 bases between. The CDR3 is 14 amino acids. In germline, CDR1 is SQVTM, CDR2 ANQGSEA. CDR3 in DNA: TGCAGCGTCCCTAAAGGTACAGCCCAAGAGACCCAGTACTTC. Protein product: CSVPKGTAQETQYF.

This clone was seen only a few times. This sequence joins TRBV10-1 and TRBJ2-7; a possible D gene is TRBD1 (6 bases). The germline V gene encodes CDR1 WNHNN and CDR2 SYGVQD (reference sequence). V shed 5 bases and J shed 5 bases, with 10 bases lying between them. The CDR3 has 12 amino acids. The CDR3 protein is CASSSGGNEQYF. The DNA of the CDR3 is TGCGCCAGCAGTTCTGGGGGCAACGAGCAGTACTTC.

On this clone: Other nucleotide sequences from this sample produce the same CDR3. This rearrangement joins TRBV29-1 to TRBJ1-1, with no clear D. The germline V and J ends were trimmed by 6 bases and 4 bases, with 12 bases remaining between them. Per germline, CDR1 SQVTM and CDR2 ANQGSEA. The length of the CDR3 is 12 residues. CDR3: CSVPDRGTEAFF. CDR3 sequence (DNA): TGCAGCGTACCTGACCGTGGCACTGAAGCTTTCTTT.

The CDR3 DNA reads as TGTGCCAGCAGCCGAACCTCGGACACCTACGAGCAGTACTTC. It is translated as CASSRTSDTYEQYF. The chain links TRBV7-6 to TRBJ2-7, with TRBD1 as a possible D gene (5 bases). V gave up 5 bases and J gave up 2 bases, with 13 bases separating them. The CDR3 extends over 14 amino acids. Germline CDR1 reads SGHVS; CDR2 reads FNYEAQ.

The rearrangement joins TRBV9 to TRBJ2-7, with D possibly being TRBD1 or TRBD2 (6 bases each). CDR1 SGDLS and CDR2 YYNGEE come from the germline V gene. V lost 0 bases and J 5 bases, leaving 15 bases between the germline ends. The CDR3 runs 15 residues. CDR3 sequence reads: CASSVGSGATHEQYF. The CDR3 bases are TGTGCCAGCAGCGTAGGTTCGGGGGCAACCCACGAGCAGTACTTC. The variable domain in full, with the rest retrieved from reference TRBV9 and TRBJ2-7, is DSGVTQTPKHLITATGQRVTLRCSPRSGDLSVYWYQQSLDQGLQFLIQYYNGEERAKGNILERFSAQQFPDLHSELNLSSLELGDSALYFCASSVGSGATHEQYFGPGTRLTVT.

The chain links TRBV6-5 to TRBJ1-5; 8 bases map to TRBD1. The V gene's germline CDR1 is MNHEY and CDR2 SVGAGI. Losses at the gene ends were 6 bases for V and 1 base for J; bases not matched to a gene: 5. The CDR3 runs to 15 residues. Here the CDR3 reads CASRMDRVSNQPQHF. The CDR3 nucleotides are TGTGCCAGCAGGATGGACAGGGTAAGCAATCAGCCCCAGCATTTT.

This chain joins TRBV7-8 and TRBJ1-2; D is uncertain. CDR3 size: 14 residues. The germline V gene has CDR1 SGHVS and CDR2 FQNEAQ. Trimming left V 3 bases short and J 2 bases short, with 10 bases between. CDR3 DNA: TGTGCCAGCAGCTTGATAAGGTCGAACTATGGCTACACCTTC. Translation gives CASSLIRSNYGYTF. Together with reference TRBV7-8 and TRBJ1-2, the CDR3 gives the full variable domain: GAGVSQSPRYKVAKRGQDVALRCDPISGHVSLFWYQQALGQGPEFLTYFQNEAQLDKSGLPSDRFFAERPEGSVSTLKIQRTQQEDSAVYLCASSLIRSNYGYTFGSGTRLTVV.

The V gene is TRBV4-2, the J gene TRBJ2-3; no clear D. Germline CDR1 reads LGHNA; CDR2 reads YNFKEQ. Trimming left V 1 base short and J 6 bases short, with 8 bases between. CDR3 length equals 13 residues. The CDR3 coding sequence is TGTGCCAGCAGCCAAGCCCGACGGGATACGCAGTATTTT. It yields the protein CASSQARRDTQYF.